The 5 T cell receptor beta chains below come from one sample, sequenced in a study of T cell responses to AZD1222 COVID-19 vaccine. Profiled with immunoSEQ multiplex PCR; TCRdb holds only in-frame clones, not every one. This table holds some 150,000 clones, approximately 85% found once. The source was peripheral blood, collected on day 0 of MenACWY control vaccination. Source of these receptors: an adult in good health.

The V gene is TRBV18, the J gene TRBJ2-7, with D uncertain. Germline V gene sequence: CDR1 KGHSH, CDR2 LQKENI. This CDR3 is built from 12 residues. The V end lost 3 bases, the J end lost 3 bases, and 6 bases lay between the germline ends. The CDR3 DNA reads TGTGCCAGCTCACCCTCATGCTACGAGCAGTACGTC. Its translation: CASSPSCYEQYV.

The V gene is TRBV27, the J gene TRBJ1-5, with 8 bases aligning to TRBD1. With 2 bases clipped from V and 6 bases from J, the junction kept 6 bases outside the gene matches. This CDR3 contains 15 residues. Germline-derived CDR1 and CDR2 are MNHEY and SMNVEV (reference sequence). CDR3 region: CASSLSGRGLQPQHF. The CDR3 DNA reads TGTGCCAGCAGTTTAAGCGGCAGGGGGCTTCAGCCCCAGCATTTT.

The chain uses TRBV14 and TRBJ1-2, with 7 nucleotides matching TRBD1. J lost 3 bases, V lost 4 bases, and 2 bases had no gene match. Germline CDR1 SGHDN, CDR2 FVKESK. The CDR3 runs 13 residues. This CDR3 reads CASSRDSYYGYTF. The DNA of the CDR3 is TGTGCCAGCAGCCGGGACAGCTACTATGGCTACACCTTC.

This sequence joins TRBV7-9 and TRBJ1-4, with 8 bases lining up with TRBD1. The CDR3 runs 16 residues. V was clipped by 5 bases and J by 4 bases; unmatched bases: 9. Germline V gives CDR1 SEHNR, CDR2 FQNEAQ (reference sequence). The CDR3 sequence is CASSPGTGLFNEKLFF. The CDR3, as DNA: TGTGCCAGCAGCCCAGGGACAGGTCTTTTTAATGAAAAACTGTTTTTT.

This chain joins TRBV15 and TRBJ2-7, with TRBD1 matching 7 bases. The CDR3 spans 16 residues. CDR1 and CDR2 from the germline V gene are LNHNV and YYDKDF (reference sequence). The trim removed 0 bases at V and 4 bases at J, leaving 9 bases unmatched. This CDR3 is CATSRDLQGLGYEQYV. In DNA form, the CDR3 reads TGTGCCACCAGCAGAGATTTACAGGGGCTTGGGTACGAGCAGTACGTC.